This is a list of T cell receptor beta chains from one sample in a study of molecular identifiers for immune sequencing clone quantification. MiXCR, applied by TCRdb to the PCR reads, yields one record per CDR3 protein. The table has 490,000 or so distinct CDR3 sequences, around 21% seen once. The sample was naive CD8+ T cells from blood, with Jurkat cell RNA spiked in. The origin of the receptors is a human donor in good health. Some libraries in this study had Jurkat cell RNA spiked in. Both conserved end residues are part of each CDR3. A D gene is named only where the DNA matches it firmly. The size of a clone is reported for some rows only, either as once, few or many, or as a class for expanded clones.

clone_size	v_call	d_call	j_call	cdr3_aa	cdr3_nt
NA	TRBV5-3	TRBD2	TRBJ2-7	CASSSRLAGVNEQYF	TGTGCCAGCAGCTCCCGACTAGCGGGAGTCAACGAGCAGTACTTC
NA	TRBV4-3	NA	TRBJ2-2	CASSQDPTVTGELFF	TGCGCCAGCAGCCAAGATCCAACTGTCACCGGGGAGCTGTTTTTT
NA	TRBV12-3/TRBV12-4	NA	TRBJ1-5	CASSPRQGANQPQHF	TGTGCCAGCAGTCCCCGTCAAGGGGCCAATCAGCCCCAGCATTTT
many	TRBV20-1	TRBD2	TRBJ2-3	CSAGNSGGSPDTQYF	TGCAGTGCTGGAAATAGCGGGGGTTCCCCAGATACGCAGTATTTT
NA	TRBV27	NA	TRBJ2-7	CASSLSGIGALSYEQYF	TGTGCCAGCAGTTTAAGTGGTATAGGGGCGCTCTCCTACGAGCAGTACTTC
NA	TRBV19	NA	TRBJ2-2	CASSIAAATGELFF	TGTGCCAGTAGTATAGCGGCAGCCACCGGGGAGCTGTTTTTT
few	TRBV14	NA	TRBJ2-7	CASSQASIYEQYF	TGTGCCAGCAGCCAGGCCTCTATCTACGAGCAGTACTTC
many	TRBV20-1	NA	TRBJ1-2	CSAPPAKGQGYTF	TGCAGTGCACCCCCCGCTAAGGGGCAAGGCTACACCTTC
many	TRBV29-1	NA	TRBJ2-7	CSVASSTYEQYF	TGCAGCGTTGCTTCTAGCACCTACGAGCAGTACTTC
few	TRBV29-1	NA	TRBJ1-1	CSVIFRGTAEAFF	TGCAGCGTTATATTTAGGGGGACCGCTGAAGCTTTCTTT
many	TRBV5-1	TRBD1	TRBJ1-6	CASSEDRGGDSPLHF	TGCGCCAGCAGCGAGGACAGGGGTGGTGATTCACCCCTCCACTTT
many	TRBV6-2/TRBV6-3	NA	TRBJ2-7	CASSSVGEQYF	TGTGCCAGCAGTTCGGTTGGGGAGCAGTACTTC
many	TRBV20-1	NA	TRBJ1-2	CSASLVGGKDYGYTF	TGCAGTGCTAGTTTGGTGGGGGGGAAAGACTATGGCTACACCTTC
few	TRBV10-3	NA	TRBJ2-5	CATKLGQNQETQYF	TGTGCCACGAAGCTGGGACAAAACCAAGAGACCCAGTACTTC
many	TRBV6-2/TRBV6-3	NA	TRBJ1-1	CASSLGINTEAFF	TGTGCCAGCAGCCTAGGGATTAACACTGAAGCTTTCTTT
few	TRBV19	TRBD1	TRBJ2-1	CASSMDRGDEQFF	TGTGCCAGTAGTATGGACAGGGGAGATGAGCAGTTCTTC
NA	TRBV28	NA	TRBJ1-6	CASGGSPLHF	TGTGCCAGCGGGGGTTCACCCCTCCACTTT
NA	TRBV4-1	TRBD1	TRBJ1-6	CASSQATGGSDNSPLHF	TGCGCCAGCAGCCAGGCGACAGGGGGATCGGATAATTCACCCCTCCACTTT
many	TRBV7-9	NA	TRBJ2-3	CASSLGAGMPSTDTQYF	TGTGCCAGCAGCTTAGGGGCTGGGATGCCCAGCACAGATACGCAGTATTTT
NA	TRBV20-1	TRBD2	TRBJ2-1	CSAVPGLAVSSYNEQFF	TGCAGTGCTGTACCGGGACTAGCAGTTAGCTCCTACAATGAGCAGTTCTTC
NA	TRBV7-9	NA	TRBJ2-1	CASTSAPSPFDEQFF	TGTGCCAGCACCTCGGCCCCTTCCCCGTTCGATGAGCAGTTCTTC
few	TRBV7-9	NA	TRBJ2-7	CASSLANRSVWEQYF	TGTGCCAGCAGCTTAGCGAACCGCTCGGTATGGGAGCAGTACTTC
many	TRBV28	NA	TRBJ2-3	CASIVEDSDTQYF	TGTGCCAGCATTGTGGAGGACTCAGATACGCAGTATTTT
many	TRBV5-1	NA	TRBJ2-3	CASNIWGGGTDTQYF	TGCGCCAGCAATATCTGGGGCGGAGGCACAGATACGCAGTATTTT
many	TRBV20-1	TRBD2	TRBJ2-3	CSATSLAGVGDTQYF	TGCAGTGCTACCTCACTAGCGGGAGTAGGAGATACGCAGTATTTT
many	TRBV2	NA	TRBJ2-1	CASSDSSPPSSF	TGTGCCAGCAGTGATTCCAGCCCGCCTTCTTCCTTC
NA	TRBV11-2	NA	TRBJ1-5	CASSEGRQGGQPQHF	TGTGCCAGCAGCGAGGGGCGTCAGGGCGGTCAGCCCCAGCATTTT
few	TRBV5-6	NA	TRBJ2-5	CASSPLSGPNQETQYF	TGTGCCAGCAGCCCTCTCAGCGGGCCCAACCAAGAGACCCAGTACTTC
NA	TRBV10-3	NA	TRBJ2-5	CAIWGGLFEETQYF	TGTGCCATTTGGGGGGGCCTATTTGAAGAGACCCAGTACTTC
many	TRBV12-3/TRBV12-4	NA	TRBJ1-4	CASSSPPGKDEKLFF	TGTGCCAGCAGTTCCCCCCCAGGGAAGGATGAAAAACTGTTTTTT
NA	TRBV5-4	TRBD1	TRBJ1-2	CASSGGTGAYCGYTF	TGTGCCAGCAGCGGAGGGACAGGGGCTTACTGTGGCTACACCTTC
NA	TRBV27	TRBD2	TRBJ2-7	CASSPRLAGIYEQYF	TGTGCCAGCAGTCCAAGACTAGCGGGTATCTACGAGCAGTACTTC
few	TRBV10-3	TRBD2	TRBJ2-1	CEPPGTNNEQFF	TGTGAACCACCGGGGACTAACAATGAGCAGTTCTTC
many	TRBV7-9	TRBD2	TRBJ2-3	CASSPEREDTQYF	TGTGCCAGCAGCCCCGAGCGGGAGGATACGCAGTATTTT
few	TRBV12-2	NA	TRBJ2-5	CASRPGGQAKETQYF	TGTGCAAGTCGCCCCGGTGGGCAGGCGAAAGAGACCCAGTACTTC